This T cell receptor (beta chain) was captured in a study of T cells in Graves' hyperthyroidism and ophthalmopathy. Amplification of TCR beta CDR3 regions used RNA as the template. The study used the HTBI primer set for a first-round RT-PCR of the TCR CDR3. Each CDR3 protein gets one entry after TCRdb re-called the multiplex PCR reads with MiXCR. The sample yields 490,000 or so distinct CDR3 sequences, roughly a sixth seen once. This clonotype was detected a few times. Over 8 ml fresh peripheral blood yielded the PBMCs. The V gene's germline CDR1 is LNHDA and CDR2 SQIVND (reference sequence). The CDR3 length is 13 residues. V was cut by 3 bases and J by 2 bases, with 7 bases left in between.

The genes are TRBV19 and TRBJ1-2; weak D call: TRBD1 (5 bases). The sample taken for sequencing was blood. The clonotype originates from a woman aged 25-40 years with Graves' ophthalmopathy. The CDR3 DNA reads TGTGCCAGTAGTATGGCAGGGAACTATGGCTACACCTTC. Amino acid sequence: CASSMAGNYGYTF.